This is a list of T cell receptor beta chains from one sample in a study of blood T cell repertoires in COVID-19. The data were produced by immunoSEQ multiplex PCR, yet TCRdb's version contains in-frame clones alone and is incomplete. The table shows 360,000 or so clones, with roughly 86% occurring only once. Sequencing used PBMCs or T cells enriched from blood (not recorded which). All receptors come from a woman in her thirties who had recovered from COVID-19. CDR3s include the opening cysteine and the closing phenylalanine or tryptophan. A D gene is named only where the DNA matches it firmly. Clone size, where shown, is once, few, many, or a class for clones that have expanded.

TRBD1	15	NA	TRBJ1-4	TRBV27	TGTGCCAGCAGTTTAAGGGACAGCATTAATGAAAAACTGTTTTTT	CASSLRDSINEKLFF
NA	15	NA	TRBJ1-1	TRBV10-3	TGTGCCATCAGTGATCTGCTTTCCAACAAAAATGAAGCTTTCTTT	CAISDLLSNKNEAFF
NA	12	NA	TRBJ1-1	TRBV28	TGTGCCAGCAGTTTACGTATTACTGAAGCTTTCTTT	CASSLRITEAFF
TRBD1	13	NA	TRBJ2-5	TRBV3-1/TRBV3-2	TGTGCCAGCGAAACAGGGGCGGAGGAGACCCAGTACTTC	CASETGAEETQYF
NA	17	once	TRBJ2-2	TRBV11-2	TGTGCCAGCAGCCAGGTTACCGGGACACTTAACCCCGGGGAGCTGTTTTTT	CASSQVTGTLNPGELFF
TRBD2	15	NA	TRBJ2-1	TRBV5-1	TGCGCCAGCAGCTTGGAGCGGGAGGGCCCTCGGGGGCAGTTCTTC	CASSLEREGPRGQFF
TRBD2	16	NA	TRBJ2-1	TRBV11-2	TGTGCCAGCAGCCCAACTAGCGGGAGGGTTTTCAATGAGCAGTTCTTC	CASSPTSGRVFNEQFF
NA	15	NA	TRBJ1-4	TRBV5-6	TGTGCCAGCAGCGAATCAGGAGGGACGTTTGAAAAACTGTTTTTT	CASSESGGTFEKLFF
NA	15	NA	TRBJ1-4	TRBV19	TGTGCCAGTAGTCCCCAGGTCGCAACTAATGAAAAACTGTTTTTT	CASSPQVATNEKLFF
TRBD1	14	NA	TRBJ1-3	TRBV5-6	TGTGCCAGCAGCGGACAGGAAAGACGAAACACCATATATTTT	CASSGQERRNTIYF
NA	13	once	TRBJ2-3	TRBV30	TGTGCCTGGAGCAGAGGGAGGACAGATACGCAGTATTTT	CAWSRGRTDTQYF
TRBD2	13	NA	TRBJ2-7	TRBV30	TGTGCCTGGAGTGTGGGAGGGTCCAACGAGCAGTACTTC	CAWSVGGSNEQYF
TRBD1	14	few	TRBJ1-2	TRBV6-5	TGTGCCAGCGGACGGGACAGTCACAACTATGGCTACACCTTC	CASGRDSHNYGYTF
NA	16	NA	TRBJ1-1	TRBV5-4	TGTGCCAGCAGCTTAGACAGGTTTCGAGGGGACACTGAAGCTTTCTTT	CASSLDRFRGDTEAFF
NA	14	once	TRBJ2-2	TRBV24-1	TGTGCCACCAGTGATTCCGTGAGGGCCGGGGAGCTGTTTTTT	CATSDSVRAGELFF
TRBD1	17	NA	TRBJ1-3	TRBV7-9	TGTGCCAGCACCCCCCGGGACAGGGGCCCCTCTGGAAACACCATATATTTT	CASTPRDRGPSGNTIYF
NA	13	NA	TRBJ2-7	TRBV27	TGTGCCAGCAGTACGACAGCTTCCTACGAGCAGTACTTC	CASSTTASYEQYF
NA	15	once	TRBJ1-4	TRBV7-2	TGTGCCAGCAGCTTAACCCGCGGGTGGTTTGAAAAACTGTTTTTT	CASSLTRGWFEKLFF
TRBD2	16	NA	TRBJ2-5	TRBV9	TGTGCCAGCAGCGGGACTAGCGGGGGGACACAAGAGACCCAGTACTTC	CASSGTSGGTQETQYF
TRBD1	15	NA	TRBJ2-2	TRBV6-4	TGTGCCAGCAGTGATCGGACAGGGGACACCGGGGAGCTGTTTTTT	CASSDRTGDTGELFF
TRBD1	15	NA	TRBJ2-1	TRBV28	TGTGCCAGCAGGAGACAGGGGAGCTCCTACAATGAGCAGTTCTTC	CASRRQGSSYNEQFF
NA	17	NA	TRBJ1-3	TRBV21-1	TGTGCCAGCAGCTGCCGGGACAGTTCCAGCTCTGGAAACACCATATATTTT	CASSCRDSSSSGNTIYF
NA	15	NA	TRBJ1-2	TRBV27	TGTGCCAGCAGACCTACCTTTGGACACTTTTATGGCTACACCTTC	CASRPTFGHFYGYTF
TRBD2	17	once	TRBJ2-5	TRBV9	TGTGCCAGCAACAATCGGGGGCTAGCGGGAGGGCAAGAGACCCAGTACTTC	CASNNRGLAGGQETQYF
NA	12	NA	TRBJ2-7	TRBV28	TGTGCCAGCAGCAGACAGACCTACGAGCAGTACTTC	CASSRQTYEQYF
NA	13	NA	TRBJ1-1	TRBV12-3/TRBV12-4	TGTGCCAGCAGTTTCGCAGGGTTAACTGAAGCTTTCTTT	CASSFAGLTEAFF
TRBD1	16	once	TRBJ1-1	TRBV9	TGTGCCAGCAGCGTAGAACAGGGGGCTGTTTTGACTGAAGCTTTCTTT	CASSVEQGAVLTEAFF
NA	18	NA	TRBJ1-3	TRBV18	TGTGCCAGCTCACCACAACAGCAGTGGGGGCAGGCTGGAAACACCATATATTTT	CASSPQQQWGQAGNTIYF
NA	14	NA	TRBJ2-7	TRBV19	TGTGCCAGTAGTATTCGGGGTACCTCCTACGAGCAGTACTTC	CASSIRGTSYEQYF
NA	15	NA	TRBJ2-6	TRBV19	TGTGCCAGTAGTATAGGGAGCACTGGGGCCAACGTCCTGACTTTC	CASSIGSTGANVLTF
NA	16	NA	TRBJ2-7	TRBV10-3	TGTGCCATCAGTGAGTCGACCGGCACTAAACCCTACGAGCAGTACTTC	CAISESTGTKPYEQYF